The 24 T cell receptor beta chains below were found in one sample sequenced in a study of regulatory T cells in long-lasting Graves disease. Time point given: newly diagnosed GD, antithyroid drugs for less than 3 months. Following extraction of RNA from PBMCs, that RNA was used to make the TCR library. Construction of TCR beta libraries relied on iRepertoire HTBI primers and on Arm-PCR targeting CDR3 regions. TCRdb fed the multiplex PCR reads into MiXCR, producing one record per CDR3 protein. Seen here are fewer than 650,000 distinct CDR3 sequences, roughly 16% observed once, and the top ten hold approximately 12%. The same sample was also used in a study of T cells in Graves' hyperthyroidism and ophthalmopathy.

This specimen consisted of peripheral blood mononuclear cells (PBMCs), obtained at new diagnosis, from a patient treated with antithyroid drugs. The receptors originated from a man aged 18 to 29 with Graves disease.

This clonotype was detected many times. The V and J genes are TRBV5-1 and TRBJ2-1; unclear D gene. This CDR3 is built from 16 residues. V dropped 3 bases and J dropped 2 bases, with 15 bases sitting between them. CDR1 is SGHRS and CDR2 is YFSETQ in the germline V gene. The CDR3: CASSSGRTNPYNEQFF. CDR3 sequence (DNA): TGCGCCAGCAGCTCCGGTAGGACCAACCCCTACAATGAGCAGTTCTTC.

The table lists this clonotype with a few counts. The J gene is TRBJ2-3, the V gene TRBV5-1; D is unresolved. The germline V gene has CDR1 SGHRS and CDR2 YFSETQ. The CDR3 is 14 amino acids. The V end lost 0 bases, the J end lost 7 bases, and 12 bases lay between the germline ends. CDR3 bases: TGCGCCAGCAGCTTGGATCCGGGTTCAAATACGCAGTATTTT. This gives the protein CASSLDPGSNTQYF.

In its sample, this clonotype was seen a few times. A much larger clone sits a single nucleotide away, making a read error possible. V gene TRBV28 combines with J gene TRBJ2-7; D remains unclear. Germline-derived CDR1 and CDR2 are MDHEN and SYDVKM. The CDR3 length is 11 residues. Trimming removed 3 bases from V and 3 bases from J, with 3 bases in between. In DNA, the CDR3 is TGTGCCAGCAGTTTCCTCTACGAGCAGTACTTC. This codes for CASSFLYEQYF.

The V and J genes are TRBV7-9 and TRBJ1-6, with TRBD1 identical over 7 bases. The germline CDR1 and CDR2 sequences are SEHNR and FQNEAQ (reference sequence). V gave up 5 bases and J gave up 0 bases; unmatched junction bases: 13. This CDR3 is built from 19 residues. The CDR3 sequence is CASSGSRARTGSYNSPLHF. In nucleotides, the CDR3 is TGTGCCAGCAGCGGGTCGCGGGCCAGGACAGGCTCCTATAATTCACCCCTCCACTTT.

A note on this clonotype: It is likely a read error: a sequence one base away is far more abundant. This chain joins TRBV30 and TRBJ2-5; unclear D gene. The closer fit of TRBJ2-7 to the DNA end suggests the J call may be wrong. The CDR3 extends over 13 amino acids. Per germline, CDR1 GTSNPN and CDR2 SVGIG (reference sequence). The CDR3 spells CARSVKVPYEQYF. The CDR3 nucleotides read TGTGCCCGGAGTGTTAAAGTCCCCTACGAGCAGTACTTC.

This clonotype was seen a few times. This chain connects TRBV29-1 to TRBJ1-1; TRBD1 might be the D (6 bases). CDR1 and CDR2 from the germline V gene are SQVTM and ANQGSEA. The length of the CDR3 is 12 residues. The V end lost 4 bases, the J end lost 4 bases, and 10 bases lay between the germline ends. In DNA form, the CDR3 reads TGCAGCGTTGGGGGGCGAGTCACTGAAGCTTTCTTT. Its translation: CSVGGRVTEAFF.

In DNA, the CDR3 is TGTGCCAGCTCGCGTGGGACAGGGCTGGGAACTGAAGCTTTCTTT. Translation gives CASSRGTGLGTEAFF. The J gene is TRBJ1-1, the V gene TRBV18, with TRBD1 matching 9 bases. From germline, CDR1 is KGHSH and CDR2 LQKENI. The ends lost 6 bases at V and 5 bases at J; junction bases unmatched: 10. This CDR3 region has 15 residues. Based on the CDR3 plus reference TRBV18 and TRBJ1-1, the full variable domain is NAGVMQNPRHLVRRRGQEARLRCSPMKGHSHVYWYRQLPEEGLKFMVYLQKENIIDESGMPKERFSAEFPKEGPSILRIQQVVRGDSAAYFCASSRGTGLGTEAFFGQGTRLTVV.

This clonotype was picked up many times. The chain combines TRBV20-1 with TRBJ2-1; D gene unclear. CDR3 length: 12 residues. Trimming shortened V by 3 bases and J by 6 bases, and 9 bases separated the two germline ends. Germline CDR1 reads DFQATT; CDR2 reads SNEGSKA (reference sequence). The CDR3 DNA sequence: TGCAGTGCTAGGTTGGTAGGCAATGAGCAGTTCTTC. This encodes CSARLVGNEQFF.

The table lists this clonotype with many counts. The chain carries TRBV28 and TRBJ1-2; D is perhaps TRBD1 (6 bases). CDR3 length: 12 amino acids. Germline assignment: CDR1 MDHEN and CDR2 SYDVKM. Trimming took 9 bases from V and 6 from J, leaving 14 bases between them. Written as DNA, the CDR3 is TGTGCCAGTGAACAGGGAGAGGATGGCTACACCTTC. This translates into CASEQGEDGYTF.

With regard to this clonotype: Since a much larger clone is just one base distant, this may be a read error. V usage is TRBV6-2 or TRBV6-3 and J usage is TRBJ2-1; D remains unclear. Germline-derived CDR1 and CDR2 are MNHEY and SVGEGT. This CDR3 has 12 amino acids. V dropped 5 bases and J dropped 10 bases, with 12 bases sitting between them. This CDR3 is CASSGSIYEQFF. As DNA, the CDR3 is TGTGCCAGCAGTGGTTCGATCTACGAGCAGTTCTTC.

The V gene is TRBV2, the J gene TRBJ2-7, with TRBD1 matching over 8 bases. The CDR3 loop spans 15 amino acids. CDR1 and CDR2 from the germline V gene are SNHLY and FYNNEI. V lost 4 bases and J lost 2; bases outside the gene matches: 7. CDR3 nucleotide sequence: TGTGCCAGCAGTGCCCAGGGGGCGATCACCTACGAGCAGTACTTC. Protein: CASSAQGAITYEQYF. Full variable domain (outside the CDR3, taken from reference TRBV2 and TRBJ2-7): EPEVTQTPSHQVTQMGQEVILRCVPISNHLYFYWYRQILGQKVEFLVSFYNNEISEKSEIFDDQFSVERPDGSNFTLKIRSTKLEDSAMYFCASSAQGAITYEQYFGPGTRLTVT.

This clonotype was detected only a few times. This chain links TRBV12-3 or TRBV12-4 with TRBJ2-2; D gene ambiguous. Trimming took off 11 bases at V and 4 bases at J, with 11 bases between the two ends. The CDR3 length is 12 residues. DNA of the CDR3: TGTGCCGTTGGTACGGGCACCGGGGAGCTGTTTTTT. It encodes CAVGTGTGELFF.

This clonotype was detected once. A single base separates this from a much larger clone, so it may be a read error. The CDR3 region is CATSSSPDRGLGEQYF. DNA for the CDR3: TGTGCCACCAGCTCCTCACCGGACAGGGGGCTTGGCGAGCAGTACTTC. The V call is TRBV15, the J call TRBJ2-7, with TRBD1 identical over 11 bases. This CDR3 is built from 16 residues. The germline gives CDR1 LNHNV, CDR2 YYDKDF (reference sequence). Trimming removed 5 bases from V and 6 bases from J; junction bases left unmatched: 12.

This clonotype was recorded at least ten times. The chain combines TRBV28 with TRBJ2-1; no definite D call. Germline V lookup: CDR1 MDHEN, CDR2 SYDVKM. With 10 bases removed from V and 0 bases from J, the gap between germline ends came to 13 bases. The CDR3 runs 14 residues. The CDR3 loop reads CATGPGSSYNEQFF. For the CDR3, the DNA is TGTGCCACCGGGCCGGGCAGCTCCTACAATGAGCAGTTCTTC. Looking up the rest from reference TRBV28 and TRBJ2-1 gives the full variable domain: DVKVTQSSRYLVKRTGEKVFLECVQDMDHENMFWYRQDPGLGLRLIYFSYDVKMKEKGDIPEGYSVSREKKERFSLILESASTNQTSMYLCATGPGSSYNEQFFGPGTRLTVL.

Ten or more counts support this clonotype. This chain links TRBV20-1 with TRBJ2-7; TRBD2 aligns across 12 bases. Germline trimming cut 4 bases from V and 7 bases from J; bases unmatched to any gene: 11. Germline-derived CDR1 and CDR2 are DFQATT and SNEGSKA (reference sequence). The CDR3 contains 15 residues. Written as DNA, the CDR3 is TGCAGTGCTAAAGCGACTAGCGGGAGCCCCAGGGAGCAGTACTTC. Its protein is CSAKATSGSPREQYF.

This clonotype has only a few counts. The rearrangement links TRBV9 to TRBJ2-5; D unresolved. The CDR3 sequence is 14 residues long. V dropped 0 bases and J dropped 2 bases, with 8 bases sitting between them. Germline V gives CDR1 SGDLS, CDR2 YYNGEE. DNA of the CDR3: TGTGCCAGCAGCGTAGTAGGCAGACAAGAGACCCAGTACTTC. It encodes CASSVVGRQETQYF. The complete variable domain, with remaining parts taken from reference TRBV9 and TRBJ2-5, reads DSGVTQTPKHLITATGQRVTLRCSPRSGDLSVYWYQQSLDQGLQFLIQYYNGEERAKGNILERFSAQQFPDLHSELNLSSLELGDSALYFCASSVVGRQETQYFGPGTRLLVL.

J is TRBJ2-3 and V is TRBV30; a weak D match, TRBD2 (6 bases). The V end was cut by 1 base, the J end by 5 bases, with 13 bases between. Germline CDR1 is GTSNPN and CDR2 is SVGIG (reference sequence). The CDR3 is made up of 14 amino acids. The CDR3: CAWSGSSGGDTQYF. CDR3 DNA: TGTGCCTGGAGTGGAAGTTCCGGGGGAGATACGCAGTATTTT. The variable domain in full, completed from reference TRBV30 and TRBJ2-3, reads SQTIHQWPATLVQPVGSPLSLECTVEGTSNPNLYWYRQAAGRGLQLLFYSVGIGQISSEVPQNLSASRPQDRQFILSSKKLLLSDSGFYLCAWSGSSGGDTQYFGPGTRLTVL.

The chain has TRBV20-1 and TRBJ1-2; 7 bases align to TRBD1. With V trimmed by 3 bases and J by 5 bases, 9 bases remained unmatched. This CDR3 region has 14 residues. The germline gives CDR1 DFQATT, CDR2 SNEGSKA (reference sequence). CDR3 sequence (DNA): TGCAGTGCTAGTCTACGGGACAGCGCTTATGGCTACACCTTC. It specifies CSASLRDSAYGYTF.

DNA of the CDR3: TGTGCCAGCAGTGAATCGGGAGCCGGGAATACGCAGTATTTT. Its protein is CASSESGAGNTQYF. The gene calls are TRBV2 and TRBJ2-3; D perhaps matches TRBD2 (6 bases). CDR3 length: 14 amino acids. Trimming left V 2 bases short and J 7 bases short, with 13 bases between. Per germline, CDR1 SNHLY and CDR2 FYNNEI.

Comment on this clonotype: It is likely a read error, because the conserved phenylalanine at the end of the CDR3 is missing. This rearrangement joins TRBV12-3 or TRBV12-4 to TRBJ2-7; maybe TRBD2 (5 bases). This CDR3 contains 14 residues. V gave up 3 bases and J gave up 6 bases, with 15 bases separating them. In DNA, the CDR3 is TGTGCCAGCAGTTTGGGCGGGCCCCCTGCCGAGCAGTACTCC. Its translation: CASSLGGPPAEQYS.

The V call is TRBV6-2 or TRBV6-3, the J call TRBJ2-1; 10 bases map to TRBD2. CDR1 is MNHEY and CDR2 is SVGEGT in the germline V gene. There are 17 residues in the CDR3. The V gene end was trimmed by 5 bases and the J gene end by 0 bases; junction bases not matched to a gene: 7. The CDR3, as DNA: TGTGCCAGCAGTGCTTTACTAGCGGGGAGCTCCTACAATGAGCAGTTCTTC. This encodes CASSALLAGSSYNEQFF.

Many counts were recorded for this clonotype. The chain uses TRBV7-2 and TRBJ2-7; D could derive from TRBD1 or TRBD2 (6 bases each). The CDR3 runs to 14 residues. V was pared by 3 bases and J by 5 bases, with 14 bases between. Germline V gene lookup returns CDR1 SGHTA and CDR2 FQGNSA. The CDR3 loop is CASSLGAGSDEQYF. The DNA of the CDR3 is TGTGCCAGCAGCTTGGGGGCGGGGAGCGACGAGCAGTACTTC. Full variable domain (rest looked up from reference TRBV7-2 and TRBJ2-7): GAGVSQSPSNKVTEKGKDVELRCDPISGHTALYWYRQSLGQGLEFLIYFQGNSAPDKSGLPSDRFSAERTGGSVSTLTIQRTQQEDSAVYLCASSLGAGSDEQYFGPGTRLTVT.

Ten or more counts support this clonotype. This sequence joins TRBV28 and TRBJ2-7; 15 bases agree with TRBD2. Germline V gene lookup returns CDR1 MDHEN and CDR2 SYDVKM. CDR3 length: 17 residues. The trim removed 6 bases at V and 2 bases at J, leaving 8 bases unmatched. CDR3 residues: CASSPGLAGGSAYEQYF. The CDR3 DNA reads TGTGCCAGCAGCCCCGGACTAGCGGGAGGGTCTGCCTACGAGCAGTACTTC.

This clonotype was seen a single time. V and J are TRBV25-1 and TRBJ1-2; 8 nucleotides agree with TRBD1. This CDR3 has 16 amino acids. V gave up 5 bases and J gave up 2 bases; unmatched junction bases: 10. Per the germline V gene, CDR1 is MGHDK and CDR2 is SYGVNS. The CDR3 DNA is TGTGCCAGCAGTAAATCCGGACAGGGTCGGAACTATGGCTACACCTTC. As protein: CASSKSGQGRNYGYTF.